The 27 T cell receptor beta chains listed next were all sequenced from one sample in a study of graft-versus-host responses after intestinal transplantation. Assay: immunoSEQ multiplex PCR; the TCRdb copy retains only in-frame clones and omits some. The table includes 90,000 to 100,000 clones, roughly 88% detected once. The sequencing used PBMCs, collected 255 days after intestinal transplant. These TCRs come from a human patient who received an intestinal transplant, so some T cells may come from the graft donor.

The CDR3 sequence: CAISETDPSTGELFF. Written as DNA, the CDR3 is TGTGCCATCAGTGAGACGGATCCCAGCACCGGGGAGCTGTTTTTT. The chain uses TRBV10-3 and TRBJ2-2; D is uncertain. CDR3 length: 15 residues. The germline V and J ends were trimmed by 2 bases and 4 bases, with 11 bases remaining between them. Germline assignment: CDR1 ENHRY and CDR2 SYGVKD.

This clone was observed a few times. CDR3 sequence: CAWSSTDSGNTIYF. DNA for the CDR3: TGTGCCTGGAGTTCGACGGATTCTGGAAACACCATATATTTT. The rearrangement links TRBV30 to TRBJ1-3, with unresolved D. Germline CDR1 is GTSNPN and CDR2 is SVGIG (reference sequence). V lost 2 bases, J lost 1 base, and 9 bases lay in between. CDR3 length: 14 residues.

Points on this clone: A read error may produce the germline difference seen at one junction end. The V call is TRBV7-7, the J call TRBJ2-5; 13 bases agree with TRBD2. The CDR3 spans 16 residues. The germline V gene has CDR1 SSHAT and CDR2 FNYEAQ (reference sequence). The CDR3 reads CASSSRLAGGQGAQYF. The CDR3, as DNA: TGTGCTAGCAGCTCCCGACTAGCGGGGGGCCAGGGGGCCCAGTACTTC.

The V call is TRBV6-1, the J call TRBJ1-2; D may be TRBD1 (6 bases). Germline lookup yields CDR1 MNHNS and CDR2 SASEGT. Trimming shortened V by 5 bases and J by 4 bases, and 8 bases separated the two germline ends. The CDR3 length is 12 residues. CDR3 sequence reads: CASSMDSYGYTF. In nucleotides, the CDR3 is TGTGCCAGCAGTATGGACAGCTATGGCTACACCTTC.

This chain connects TRBV6-6 to TRBJ2-1; D is uncertain. V lost 2 bases, J lost 6 bases, and 8 bases lay in between. The CDR3 contains 13 residues. CDR1 MNHNY and CDR2 SVGAGI come from the germline V gene (reference sequence). The DNA for the CDR3 is TGTGCCAGCAGTTACATCGAGGTCAATGAGCAGTTCTTC. Translated, it gives CASSYIEVNEQFF.

The chain joins TRBV19 to TRBJ1-2; TRBD1 might be the D (6 bases). Germline values: CDR1 LNHDA, CDR2 SQIVND (reference sequence). Trimming removed 3 bases from V and 4 bases from J, with 12 bases in between. The length of the CDR3 is 14 residues. This CDR3 reads CASSMEDSPYGYTF. The CDR3 DNA reads TGTGCCAGTAGTATGGAGGACAGCCCCTATGGCTACACCTTC.

This rearrangement joins TRBV7-6 to TRBJ2-3; a possible D gene is TRBD2 (6 bases). The V and J ends lost 6 bases and 2 bases respectively, with 21 bases between them. This CDR3 region has 17 residues. CDR1 is SGHVS and CDR2 is FNYEAQ in the germline V gene. The CDR3 DNA sequence: TGTGCCAGCAGTCATATCCGGGACTCCCTCCTCACAGATACGCAGTATTTT. It translates to CASSHIRDSLLTDTQYF.

This chain joins TRBV6-1 and TRBJ1-4; D possibly corresponds to TRBD1 (6 bases). Germline values: CDR1 MNHNS, CDR2 SASEGT. This CDR3 has 14 amino acids. The germline V and J ends were trimmed by 4 bases and 4 bases, with 10 bases remaining between them. CDR3 sequence reads: CASSGGGDNEKLFF. The CDR3 DNA is TGTGCCAGCAGTGGCGGGGGCGATAATGAAAAACTGTTTTTT.

The CDR3 DNA sequence: TGTGCCAGCAGTTCCGAGGGACTCATGAACACTGAAGCTTTCTTT. Its translation: CASSSEGLMNTEAFF. The V and J genes are TRBV27 and TRBJ1-1; maybe TRBD1 (5 bases). V lost 4 bases and J 0 bases, leaving 12 bases between the germline ends. CDR1 and CDR2 from the germline V gene are MNHEY and SMNVEV (reference sequence). The CDR3 runs 15 residues.

CDR3 DNA sequence: TGTGCCAGCAGTATCGACAGGGGCACAGATACGCAGTATTTT. This codes for CASSIDRGTDTQYF. The chain joins TRBV28 to TRBJ2-3, with 7 bases aligning to TRBD1. The CDR3 loop spans 14 amino acids. V lost 5 bases and J lost 1; bases outside the gene matches: 3. CDR1 is MDHEN, CDR2 SYDVKM, per germline.

The chain employs TRBV6-1 and TRBJ2-3, with 7 bases that match TRBD2. Looked up from germline, CDR1 is MNHNS and CDR2 is SASEGT. The J segment lost 4 bases and the V segment lost 5 bases, leaving 9 bases of the junction unmatched. CDR3 length equals 15 residues. Written as DNA, the CDR3 is TGTGCCAGCAGTCACCGGGGAGGGCGGGCAGATACGCAGTATTTT. It yields the protein CASSHRGGRADTQYF.

V usage is TRBV7-9 and J usage is TRBJ1-2; D gene uncertain. Germline V gene lookup returns CDR1 SEHNR and CDR2 FQNEAQ (reference sequence). The CDR3 length is 13 residues. Trimming pared 5 bases from V and 0 bases from J, leaving 7 bases between. The CDR3 DNA reads as TGTGCCAGCAGCCTACAGACTAACTATGGCTACACCTTC. Protein sequence: CASSLQTNYGYTF. The full variable domain, its missing parts supplied by reference TRBV7-9 and TRBJ1-2, is DTGVSQNPRHKITKRGQNVTFRCDPISEHNRLYWYRQTLGQGPEFLTYFQNEAQLEKSRLLSDRFSAERPKGSFSTLEIQRTEQGDSAMYLCASSLQTNYGYTFGSGTRLTVV.

This rearrangement joins TRBV5-6 to TRBJ1-1; D is ambiguous. The V gene lost 0 bases and the J gene lost 0 bases, with 6 bases spanning the gap. Germline assignment: CDR1 SGHDT and CDR2 YYEEEE. The CDR3 runs to 14 residues. DNA for the CDR3: TGTGCCAGCAGCTTGGGGGCGGTGAACACTGAAGCTTTCTTT. This sequence encodes CASSLGAVNTEAFF.

The chain uses TRBV28 and TRBJ2-1; the match to TRBD1 covers 8 bases. CDR3 length: 16 residues. Germline V gene data show CDR1 as MDHEN and CDR2 as SYDVKM. J lost 8 bases, V lost 3 bases, and 12 bases had no gene match. CDR3 sequence: CASSLGARTGIDEQFF. As DNA, the CDR3 is TGTGCCAGCAGTTTGGGGGCCCGGACAGGGATCGATGAGCAGTTCTTC.

J is TRBJ2-3 and V is TRBV29-1, with D perhaps matching TRBD1 or TRBD2 (5 bases each). CDR3 length: 21 amino acids. Trimming took 2 bases from V and 1 from J, leaving 31 bases between them. In germline, CDR1 is SQVTM, CDR2 ANQGSEA. The CDR3 spells CSVESETNPESGRWGTDTQYF. CDR3 in DNA: TGCAGCGTTGAAAGTGAGACGAATCCCGAGTCAGGGAGATGGGGCACAGATACGCAGTATTTT.

The chain is built from TRBV27 and TRBJ2-1; 10 bases agree with TRBD2. This CDR3 is 21 amino acids long. Germline lookup yields CDR1 MNHEY and CDR2 SMNVEV (reference sequence). After removal of 4 bases from V and 0 bases from J, the junction contained 18 bases not matched to a gene. The CDR3 DNA reads TGTGCCAGCAGTTCGGGACTAGCGATGGGTTTCCAGATGGGCTCCTACAATGAGCAGTTCTTC. Residues: CASSSGLAMGFQMGSYNEQFF.

This clone was picked up a small number of times. V gene TRBV11-2 combines with J gene TRBJ2-5; TRBD2 matches at 11 bases. Germline V CDR1 and CDR2: SGHAT, FQNNGV. The CDR3 has 15 residues. With V trimmed by 5 bases and J by 3 bases, 5 bases remained unmatched. DNA of the CDR3: TGTGCCAGCAGCATGGGGACTAGCGGAAAAGAGACCCAGTACTTC. Translated: CASSMGTSGKETQYF.

This chain links TRBV27 with TRBJ1-5; no clear D. The CDR3 has 15 amino acids. The V end was cut by 8 bases, the J end by 4 bases, with 18 bases between. Germline V lookup: CDR1 MNHEY, CDR2 SMNVEV (reference sequence). The CDR3 is CASREVGNPNQPQHF. The CDR3 DNA sequence: TGTGCCAGCCGGGAGGTGGGCAACCCTAATCAGCCCCAGCATTTT.

This rearrangement joins TRBV29-1 to TRBJ2-1; TRBD2 matches 9 bases. V shed 6 bases, J shed 6 bases, and the junction held 6 bases outside the gene matches. In germline, CDR1 is SQVTM, CDR2 ANQGSEA. CDR3 length: 13 amino acids. The CDR3 region has the DNA TGCAGCGTCCAGGGACTAGCCGGCAATGAGCAGTTCTTC. As protein: CSVQGLAGNEQFF.

This clone was detected a few times. The chain links TRBV4-2 to TRBJ2-7; the D gene is possibly TRBD1 (6 bases). The CDR3 extends over 15 amino acids. V was shortened by 0 bases and J by 5 bases, with 14 bases between the two germline ends. Germline V gene data show CDR1 as LGHNA and CDR2 as YNFKEQ. CDR3 coding DNA: TGTGCCAGCAGCCAAGAGAACAGGGCAGTAGACGAGCAGTACTTC. Translation gives CASSQENRAVDEQYF.

The V call is TRBV6-1, the J call TRBJ2-7; no clear D gene. Germline V gene data show CDR1 as MNHNS and CDR2 as SASEGT. The CDR3 is 14 amino acids. Trimming stripped 2 bases from V and 0 bases from J, with 8 bases between. DNA of the CDR3: TGTGCCAGCAGTGAAAACGGACCCTCCTACGAGCAGTACTTC. Protein product: CASSENGPSYEQYF.

The chain uses TRBV6-5 and TRBJ1-5, with 11 bases identical to TRBD1. Germline CDR1 reads MNHEY; CDR2 reads SVGAGI. V gave up 6 bases and J gave up 5 bases; unmatched junction bases: 6. The CDR3 runs to 15 residues. The CDR3 here is CASSSGQGGYQPQHF. The DNA of the CDR3 is TGTGCCAGCAGCTCGGGACAGGGGGGTTATCAGCCCCAGCATTTT.

The genes are TRBV6-5 and TRBJ1-6; D possibly corresponds to TRBD1 (6 bases). Germline CDR1 is MNHEY and CDR2 is SVGAGI. Trimming cost V 7 bases and J 3 bases, with 13 bases left between them. The CDR3 is 15 residues long. The CDR3 DNA is TGTGCCAGCAAACGGACAGACCTCTATAATTCACCCCTCCACTTT. Protein: CASKRTDLYNSPLHF.

This clone occurred once. CDR3 residues: CASSPDGLYEQYF. The CDR3 bases are TGTGCCAGTAGTCCGGACGGGTTATACGAGCAGTACTTC. The chain recombines TRBV19 with TRBJ2-7; D unresolved. The germline V gene encodes CDR1 LNHDA and CDR2 SQIVND (reference sequence). The CDR3 has 13 residues. V shed 5 bases and J shed 4 bases, with 12 bases lying between them.

The CDR3 DNA reads as TGTGCCAGCGGAGGGTCTGGAAACACCATATATTTT. Residues: CASGGSGNTIYF. This chain links TRBV6-6 with TRBJ1-3; no firm D call. Germline CDR1 is MNHNY and CDR2 is SVGAGI (reference sequence). V was cut by 8 bases and J by 1 base, with 6 bases left in between. CDR3 length equals 12 residues.

This clone was observed once. The CDR3 loop reads CASRESYNEQFF. For the CDR3, the DNA is TGTGCCAGCAGGGAATCCTACAATGAGCAGTTCTTC. The rearrangement uses TRBV6-6 and TRBJ2-1; no definite D call. CDR1 is MNHNY and CDR2 is SVGAGI in the germline V gene (reference sequence). Trimming took off 6 bases at V and 1 base at J, with 4 bases between the two ends. CDR3 length equals 12 residues.

This chain connects TRBV6-5 to TRBJ2-2; possibly TRBD1 for D (6 bases). From germline, CDR1 is MNHEY and CDR2 SVGAGI. Deletions cut 4 bases from V and 2 bases from J, with 8 bases between. CDR3 length: 14 amino acids. CDR3 DNA: TGTGCCAGCAGTTTAGGGACAAACACCGGGGAGCTGTTTTTT. As protein: CASSLGTNTGELFF.